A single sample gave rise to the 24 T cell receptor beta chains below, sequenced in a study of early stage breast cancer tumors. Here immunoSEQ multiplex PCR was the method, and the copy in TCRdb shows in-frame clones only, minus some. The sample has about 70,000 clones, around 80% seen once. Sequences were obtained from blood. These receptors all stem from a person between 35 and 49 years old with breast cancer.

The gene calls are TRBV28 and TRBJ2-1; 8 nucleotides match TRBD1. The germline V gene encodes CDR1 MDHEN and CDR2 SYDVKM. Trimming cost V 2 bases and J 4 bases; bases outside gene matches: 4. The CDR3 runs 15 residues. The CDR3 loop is CASSLGTGPYNEQFF. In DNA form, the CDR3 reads TGTGCCAGCAGTTTAGGGACAGGCCCATACAATGAGCAGTTCTTC.

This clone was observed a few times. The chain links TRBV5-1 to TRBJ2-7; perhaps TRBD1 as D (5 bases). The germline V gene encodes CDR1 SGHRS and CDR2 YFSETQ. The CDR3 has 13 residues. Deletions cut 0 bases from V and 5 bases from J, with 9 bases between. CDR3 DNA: TGCGCCAGCAGCTTGGACAGGCTCAACGAGCAGTACTTC. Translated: CASSLDRLNEQYF. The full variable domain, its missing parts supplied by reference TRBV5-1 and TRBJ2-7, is KAGVTQTPRYLIKTRGQQVTLSCSPISGHRSVSWYQQTPGQGLQFLFEYFSETQRNKGNFPGRFSGRQFSNSRSEMNVSTLELGDSALYLCASSLDRLNEQYFGPGTRLTVT.

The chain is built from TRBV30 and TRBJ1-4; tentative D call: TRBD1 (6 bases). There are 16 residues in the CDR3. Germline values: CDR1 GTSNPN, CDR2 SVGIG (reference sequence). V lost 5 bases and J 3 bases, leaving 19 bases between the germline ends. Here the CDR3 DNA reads TGTGCCTGGGAGGACTCACAGGGTGAATCTAATGAAAAACTGTTTTTT. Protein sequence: CAWEDSQGESNEKLFF.

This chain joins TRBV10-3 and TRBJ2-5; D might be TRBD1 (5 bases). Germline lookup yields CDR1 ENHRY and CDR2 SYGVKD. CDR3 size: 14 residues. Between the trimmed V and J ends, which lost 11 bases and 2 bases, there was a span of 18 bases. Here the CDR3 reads CAVSRGIDQETQYF. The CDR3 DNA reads TGTGCCGTATCTAGGGGAATTGATCAAGAGACCCAGTACTTC.

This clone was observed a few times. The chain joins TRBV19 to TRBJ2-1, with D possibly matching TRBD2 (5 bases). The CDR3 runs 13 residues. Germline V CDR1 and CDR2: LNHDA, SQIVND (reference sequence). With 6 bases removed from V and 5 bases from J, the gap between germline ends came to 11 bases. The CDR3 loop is CASRPAGNNEQFF. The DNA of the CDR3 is TGTGCCAGTAGACCGGCCGGGAACAATGAGCAGTTCTTC.

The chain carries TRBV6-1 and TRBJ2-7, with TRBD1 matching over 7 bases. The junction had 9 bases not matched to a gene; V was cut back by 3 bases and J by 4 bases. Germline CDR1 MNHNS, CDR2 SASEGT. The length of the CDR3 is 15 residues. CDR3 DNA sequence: TGTGCCAGCAGTGATCCACACAGGGGTCAATACGAGCAGTACTTC. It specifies CASSDPHRGQYEQYF.

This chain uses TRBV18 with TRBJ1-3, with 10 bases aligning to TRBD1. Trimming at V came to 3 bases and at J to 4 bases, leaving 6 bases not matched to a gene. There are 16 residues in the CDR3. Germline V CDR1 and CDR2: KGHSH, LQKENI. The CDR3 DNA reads TGTGCCAGCTCACCCCCGGGACAGGGGTACGGAAACACCATATATTTT. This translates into CASSPPGQGYGNTIYF.

The CDR3 nucleotides are TGTGCCAGCAGTCGGGACAGGAGCTACGAGCAGTACTTC. Translating it yields CASSRDRSYEQYF. The gene calls are TRBV27 and TRBJ2-7, with 8 bases identical to TRBD1. The germline V gene encodes CDR1 MNHEY and CDR2 SMNVEV (reference sequence). This CDR3 has 13 amino acids. Trimming at V came to 5 bases and at J to 3 bases, leaving 3 bases not matched to a gene.

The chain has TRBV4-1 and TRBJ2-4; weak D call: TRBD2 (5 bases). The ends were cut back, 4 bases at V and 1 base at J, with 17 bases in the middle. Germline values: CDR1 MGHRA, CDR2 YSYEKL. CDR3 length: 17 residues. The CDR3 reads CASSPTGIPWAKNIQYF. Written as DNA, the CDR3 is TGCGCCAGCAGCCCAACCGGGATCCCCTGGGCCAAAAACATTCAGTACTTC.

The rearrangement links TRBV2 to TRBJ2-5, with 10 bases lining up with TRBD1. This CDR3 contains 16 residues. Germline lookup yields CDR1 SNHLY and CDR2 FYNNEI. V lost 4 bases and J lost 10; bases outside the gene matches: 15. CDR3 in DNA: TGTGCCAGCAGTGTAAGGGGGACAGGGGCCCACGTCGACCAGTACTTC. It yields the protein CASSVRGTGAHVDQYF.

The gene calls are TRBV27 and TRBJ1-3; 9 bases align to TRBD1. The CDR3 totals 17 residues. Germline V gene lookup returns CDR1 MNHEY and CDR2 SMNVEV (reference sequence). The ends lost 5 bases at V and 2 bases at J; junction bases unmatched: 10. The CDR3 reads CASSPLPGQGAGNTIYF. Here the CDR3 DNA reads TGTGCCAGCAGTCCACTCCCGGGACAGGGCGCTGGAAACACCATATATTTT.

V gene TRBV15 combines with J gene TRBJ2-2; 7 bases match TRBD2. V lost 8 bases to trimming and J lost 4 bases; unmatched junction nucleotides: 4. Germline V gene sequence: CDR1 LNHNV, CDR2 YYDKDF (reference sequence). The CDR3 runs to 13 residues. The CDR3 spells CATLAVGTGELFF. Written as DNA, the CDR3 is TGTGCCACCCTAGCGGTCGGCACCGGGGAGCTGTTTTTT. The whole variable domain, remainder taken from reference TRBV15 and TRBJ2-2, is DAMVIQNPRYQVTQFGKPVTLSCSQTLNHNVMYWYQQKSSQAPKLLFHYYDKDFNNEADTPDNFQSRRPNTSFCFLDIRSPGLGDTAMYLCATLAVGTGELFFGEGSRLTVL.

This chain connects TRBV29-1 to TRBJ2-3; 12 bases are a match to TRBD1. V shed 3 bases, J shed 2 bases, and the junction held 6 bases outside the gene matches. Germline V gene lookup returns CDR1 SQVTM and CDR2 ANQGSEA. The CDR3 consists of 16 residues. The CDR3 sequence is CSVDPGDRGHTDTQYF. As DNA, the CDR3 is TGCAGCGTTGACCCGGGGGACAGGGGGCACACAGATACGCAGTATTTT.

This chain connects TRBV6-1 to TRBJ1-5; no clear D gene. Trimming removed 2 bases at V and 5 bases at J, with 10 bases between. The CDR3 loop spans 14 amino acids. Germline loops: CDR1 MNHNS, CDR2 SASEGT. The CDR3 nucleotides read TGTGCCAGCAGTGAAACACCGAAGGATCAGCCCCAGCATTTT. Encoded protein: CASSETPKDQPQHF.

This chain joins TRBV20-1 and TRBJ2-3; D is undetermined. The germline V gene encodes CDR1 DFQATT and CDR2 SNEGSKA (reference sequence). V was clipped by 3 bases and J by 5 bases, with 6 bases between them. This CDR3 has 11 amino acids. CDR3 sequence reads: CSASHGDTQYF. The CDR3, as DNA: TGCAGTGCTAGTCACGGAGATACGCAGTATTTT.

CDR3 bases: TGTGCCAGCGCAGAACAAGAGACCCAGTACTTC. Its translation is CASAEQETQYF. The gene calls are TRBV7-6 and TRBJ2-5; the D is unclear. Trimming removed 8 bases at V and 2 bases at J, with 6 bases between. There are 11 residues in the CDR3. Germline V gene data show CDR1 as SGHVS and CDR2 as FNYEAQ.

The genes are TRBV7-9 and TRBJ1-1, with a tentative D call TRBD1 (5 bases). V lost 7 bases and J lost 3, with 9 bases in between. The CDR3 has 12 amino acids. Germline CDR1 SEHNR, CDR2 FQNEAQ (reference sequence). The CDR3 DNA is TGTGCCAGCAAAGGGGTTGACACTGAAGCTTTCTTT. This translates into CASKGVDTEAFF.

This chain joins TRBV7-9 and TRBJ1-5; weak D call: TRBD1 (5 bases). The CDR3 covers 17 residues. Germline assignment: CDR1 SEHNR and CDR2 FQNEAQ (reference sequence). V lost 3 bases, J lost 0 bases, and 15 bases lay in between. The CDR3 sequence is CASSFEGEGISNQPQHF. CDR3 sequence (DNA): TGTGCCAGCAGCTTTGAAGGGGAGGGGATTAGCAATCAGCCCCAGCATTTT.

The CDR3 DNA sequence: TGTGCCAGCAGCGATACGACAGGAACCTACAATGAGCAGTTCTTC. Translation gives CASSDTTGTYNEQFF. The V call is TRBV9, the J call TRBJ2-1, with D maybe TRBD1 (6 bases). The CDR3 loop spans 15 amino acids. V gave up 3 bases and J gave up 2 bases, with 12 bases separating them. Per the germline V gene, CDR1 is SGDLS and CDR2 is YYNGEE.

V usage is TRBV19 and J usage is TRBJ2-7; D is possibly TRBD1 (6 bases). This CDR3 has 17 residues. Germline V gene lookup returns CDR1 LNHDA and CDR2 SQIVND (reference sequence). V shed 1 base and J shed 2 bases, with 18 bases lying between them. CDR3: CASSIGGGRPSPYEQYF. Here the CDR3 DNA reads TGTGCCAGTAGTATAGGAGGGGGAAGGCCAAGCCCCTACGAGCAGTACTTC.

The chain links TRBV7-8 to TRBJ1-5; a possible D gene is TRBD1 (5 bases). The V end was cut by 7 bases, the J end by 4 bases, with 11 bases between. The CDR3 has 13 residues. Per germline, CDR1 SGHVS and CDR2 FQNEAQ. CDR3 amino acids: CASTRDGNQPQHF. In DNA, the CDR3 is TGTGCCAGCACCCGGGACGGTAATCAGCCCCAGCATTTT.

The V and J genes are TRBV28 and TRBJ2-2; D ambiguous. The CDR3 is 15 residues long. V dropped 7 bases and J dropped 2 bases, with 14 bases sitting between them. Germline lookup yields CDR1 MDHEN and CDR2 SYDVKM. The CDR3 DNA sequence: TGTGCCAGCACCCCTGCCCTAGAAAACACCGGGGAGCTGTTTTTT. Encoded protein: CASTPALENTGELFF.

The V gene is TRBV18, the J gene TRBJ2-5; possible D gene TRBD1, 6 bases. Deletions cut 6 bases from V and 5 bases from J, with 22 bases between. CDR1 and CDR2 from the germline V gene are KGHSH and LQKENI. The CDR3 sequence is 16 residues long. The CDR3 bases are TGTGCCAGCTCCTTTAGAAGCCAACAGGGTTCGGAGACCCAGTACTTC. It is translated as CASSFRSQQGSETQYF. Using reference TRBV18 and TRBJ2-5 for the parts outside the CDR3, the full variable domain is NAGVMQNPRHLVRRRGQEARLRCSPMKGHSHVYWYRQLPEEGLKFMVYLQKENIIDESGMPKERFSAEFPKEGPSILRIQQVVRGDSAAYFCASSFRSQQGSETQYFGPGTRLLVL.

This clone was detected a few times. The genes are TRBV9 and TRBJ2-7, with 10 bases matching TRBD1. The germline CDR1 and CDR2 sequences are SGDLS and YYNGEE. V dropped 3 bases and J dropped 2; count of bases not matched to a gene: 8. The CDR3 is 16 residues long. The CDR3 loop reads CASSDSPGTGAYEQYF. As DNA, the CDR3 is TGTGCCAGCAGCGACTCCCCCGGGACAGGGGCCTACGAGCAGTACTTC.